The next 18 T cell receptor beta chains were all read from a single sample in a study of beta chain features in type 1 diabetes. Findings and caveats of the study: In every one of the four CD4+ subsets, TCRB CDR3s were moderately but significantly shorter in Type 1 diabetes patients.

Expressed TCRB transcripts got sequenced, as all isolated RNA was reverse transcribed. The table came from immunoSEQ multiplex PCR; TCRdb's copy has only in-frame clones and leaves some out. Of 45,000 to 65,000 clones listed, roughly 52% were seen once; the top ten hold 2.6%. These receptors' targets are unknown. Input material: Tregs from blood. The receptor source for this set is a woman aged 40 to 55 with type 1 diabetes.

The chain is built from TRBV5-4 and TRBJ2-1, with D unclear. Trimming pared 2 bases from V and 2 bases from J, leaving 11 bases between. Per germline, CDR1 SGHNT and CDR2 YYREEE (reference sequence). This CDR3 spans 15 amino acids. The CDR3 DNA reads TGTGCCAGCAGCTTAACGAGCGATACCTACAATGAGCAGTTCTTC. Protein sequence: CASSLTSDTYNEQFF. The whole variable domain, filled in from reference TRBV5-4 and TRBJ2-1, reads ETGVTQSPTHLIKTRGQQVTLRCSSQSGHNTVSWYQQALGQGPQFIFQYYREEENGRGNFPPRFSGLQFPNYSSELNVNALELDDSALYLCASSLTSDTYNEQFFGPGTRLTVL.

For the CDR3, the DNA is TGTGCCAGCAGCAAGTCCCGGGTTACTTTGGAGACCCAGTACTTC. It is translated as CASSKSRVTLETQYF. This chain joins TRBV21-1 and TRBJ2-5; the tabulated D call, TRBD2, remains unverified against the DNA. TRBV21-1 is given as a pseudogene. The CDR3 loop spans 15 amino acids.

This clone was detected a few times. The rearrangement links TRBV7-2 to TRBJ2-7; D unresolved. CDR1 SGHTA and CDR2 FQGNSA come from the germline V gene. V lost 1 base, J lost 2 bases, and 15 bases lay in between. The CDR3 totals 16 residues. CDR3 amino acids: CASSLGYGSHPYEQYF. The CDR3 DNA is TGTGCCAGCAGCTTAGGATACGGGTCCCACCCCTACGAGCAGTACTTC.

This clone has more than one count but fewer than ten. J is TRBJ1-1 and V is TRBV7-2, with TRBD1 as a possible D gene (5 bases). Per the germline V gene, CDR1 is SGHTA and CDR2 is FQGNSA. V lost 1 base and J 0 bases, leaving 6 bases between the germline ends. The CDR3 consists of 14 residues. This chain's CDR3 is CASSLDRLNTEAFF. For the CDR3, the DNA is TGTGCCAGCAGCTTAGACAGGTTGAACACTGAAGCTTTCTTT.

The gene calls are TRBV10-3 and TRBJ2-5, with D possibly matching TRBD1 (6 bases). Germline values: CDR1 ENHRY, CDR2 SYGVKD. There are 14 residues in the CDR3. V lost 4 bases, J lost 2 bases, and 11 bases lay in between. The CDR3 sequence: CAISGDKGQETQYF. CDR3 coding DNA: TGTGCCATCAGTGGGGACAAGGGGCAAGAGACCCAGTACTTC.

By sample fraction, this clone is large. The chain couples TRBV5-6 to TRBJ2-1, with TRBD2 as a possible D gene (6 bases). CDR1 and CDR2 (germline): SGHDT, YYEEEE. With 3 bases removed from V and 7 bases from J, the gap between germline ends came to 17 bases. The CDR3 loop spans 15 amino acids. This CDR3 is CASSSLGLPGNEQFF. The CDR3 DNA reads TGTGCCAGCAGCTCGTTGGGACTCCCTGGGAATGAGCAGTTCTTC.

V gene TRBV2 combines with J gene TRBJ1-3; D is undetermined. V lost 3 bases and J lost 3, with 6 bases in between. Per the germline V gene, CDR1 is SNHLY and CDR2 is FYNNEI. This CDR3 region has 13 residues. The CDR3 sequence is CASSEVRGNTIYF. The DNA for the CDR3 is TGTGCCAGCAGTGAGGTGCGTGGAAACACCATATATTTT. The entire variable domain, with the rest obtained from reference TRBV2 and TRBJ1-3, is as follows: EPEVTQTPSHQVTQMGQEVILRCVPISNHLYFYWYRQILGQKVEFLVSFYNNEISEKSEIFDDQFSVERPDGSNFTLKIRSTKLEDSAMYFCASSEVRGNTIYFGEGSWLTVV.

The table lists this clone with a few counts. The chain has TRBV2 and TRBJ2-1, with TRBD2 matching over 10 bases. Trimming at V came to 4 bases and at J to 3 bases, leaving 3 bases not matched to a gene. This CDR3 region has 15 residues. Germline V gene data show CDR1 as SNHLY and CDR2 as FYNNEI. The DNA of the CDR3 is TGTGCCAGCAGTGGCCTAGCGGGAGACTACAATGAGCAGTTCTTC. This codes for CASSGLAGDYNEQFF.

The chain uses TRBV4-1 and TRBJ2-5, with TRBD1 as a possible D gene (6 bases). CDR1 and CDR2 (germline): MGHRA, YSYEKL. V was shortened by 2 bases and J by 5 bases, with 15 bases between the two germline ends. This CDR3 is built from 15 residues. This CDR3 is CASSQSGTYGETQYF. The CDR3 DNA follows: TGCGCCAGCAGCCAATCCGGGACATACGGGGAGACCCAGTACTTC.

The sample holds a few counts of this clone. V and J are TRBV18 and TRBJ2-5; TRBD1 agrees at 7 bases. With 0 bases clipped from V and 6 bases from J, the junction kept 4 bases outside the gene matches. Germline assignment: CDR1 KGHSH and CDR2 LQKENI. This CDR3 comprises 14 residues. The CDR3 region has the DNA TGTGCCAGCTCACCACCAGACAGGGCCAAGACCCAGTACTTC. Protein product: CASSPPDRAKTQYF.

This clone was picked up one time. The genes are TRBV7-2 and TRBJ1-4; TRBD1 aligns across 10 bases. CDR3 length: 15 amino acids. Trimming removed 5 bases from V and 5 bases from J; junction bases left unmatched: 5. Germline V lookup: CDR1 SGHTA, CDR2 FQGNSA. The CDR3 nucleotides read TGTGCCAGCAGCCGACAGGGGGCGGTCAATGAAAAACTGTTTTTT. Translation gives CASSRQGAVNEKLFF.

This clone has a handful of counts. The V gene is TRBV6-6, the J gene TRBJ1-2; no clear D. The CDR3 covers 13 residues. Germline assignment: CDR1 MNHNY and CDR2 SVGAGI (reference sequence). V lost 2 bases and J 6 bases, leaving 10 bases between the germline ends. CDR3 sequence: CASSYGSTDGYTF. For the CDR3, the DNA is TGTGCCAGCAGTTACGGTTCTACTGATGGCTACACCTTC.

This clone was detected only a few times. The chain recombines TRBV5-1 with TRBJ1-2; TRBD1 matches at 7 bases. The CDR3 runs 17 residues. The V gene end was trimmed by 4 bases and the J gene end by 3 bases; junction bases not matched to a gene: 15. Germline CDR1 SGHRS, CDR2 YFSETQ. CDR3 in DNA: TGCGCCAGCAGCCAAGGGACAGCGGTTCCTCTGCACTATGGCTACACCTTC. Translated, it gives CASSQGTAVPLHYGYTF.

The chain combines TRBV6-5 with TRBJ1-1, with 8 bases aligning to TRBD1. CDR1 and CDR2 (germline): MNHEY, SVGAGI. V gave up 3 bases and J gave up 10 bases; unmatched junction bases: 10. CDR3 length: 14 amino acids. In DNA form, the CDR3 reads TGTGCCAGCAGTTATGGGCAGGGGGCTTTTCGAGCTTTCTTT. Translated: CASSYGQGAFRAFF.

The chain is built from TRBV2 and TRBJ1-3; weak D call: TRBD1 (6 bases). The CDR3 sequence is 13 residues long. V lost 4 bases to trimming and J lost 3 bases, with 7 bases between them. Germline values: CDR1 SNHLY, CDR2 FYNNEI. CDR3: CASSGGLGNTIYF. CDR3 sequence (DNA): TGTGCCAGCAGTGGGGGGCTTGGAAACACCATATATTTT. Filled out from reference TRBV2 and TRBJ1-3, the complete variable domain reads EPEVTQTPSHQVTQMGQEVILRCVPISNHLYFYWYRQILGQKVEFLVSFYNNEISEKSEIFDDQFSVERPDGSNFTLKIRSTKLEDSAMYFCASSGGLGNTIYFGEGSWLTVV.

V and J are TRBV7-3 and TRBJ2-3, with D maybe TRBD2 (6 bases). The CDR3 totals 14 residues. CDR1 is SGHTA and CDR2 is FQGTGA in the germline V gene. V gave up 3 bases and J gave up 5 bases, with 12 bases separating them. The CDR3 protein is CASSLEGPGDTQYF. As DNA, the CDR3 is TGTGCCAGCAGCTTGGAGGGGCCCGGAGATACGCAGTATTTT.

The chain employs TRBV4-3 and TRBJ1-1, with D perhaps TRBD1 (6 bases). Per germline, CDR1 LGHNA and CDR2 YSLEER. Trimming cost V 2 bases and J 4 bases, with 14 bases left between them. This CDR3 has 15 residues. CDR3 sequence reads: CASSQPQGTFTEAFF. The CDR3 region has the DNA TGCGCCAGCAGCCAACCCCAGGGGACCTTCACTGAAGCTTTCTTT.

The rearrangement joins TRBV5-1 to TRBJ2-6; TRBD1 is a possible D gene (6 bases). The CDR3 is 15 amino acids. Trimming left V 0 bases short and J 2 bases short, with 6 bases between. Germline lookup yields CDR1 SGHRS and CDR2 YFSETQ. The CDR3 region has the DNA TGCGCCAGCAGCTTGGGACAGGCTGGGGCCAACGTCCTGACTTTC. It codes for CASSLGQAGANVLTF.